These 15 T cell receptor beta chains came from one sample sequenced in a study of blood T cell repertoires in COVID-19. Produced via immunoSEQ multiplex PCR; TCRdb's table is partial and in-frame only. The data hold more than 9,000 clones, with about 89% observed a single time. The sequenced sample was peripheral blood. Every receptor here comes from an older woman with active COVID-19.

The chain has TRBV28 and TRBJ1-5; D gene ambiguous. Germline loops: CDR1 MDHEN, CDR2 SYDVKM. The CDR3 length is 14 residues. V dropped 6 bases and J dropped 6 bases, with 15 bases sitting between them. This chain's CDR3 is CASSLSRNGQPQHF. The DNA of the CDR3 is TGTGCCAGCAGCCTTTCGAGGAACGGTCAGCCCCAGCATTTT. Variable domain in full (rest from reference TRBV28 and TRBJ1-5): DVKVTQSSRYLVKRTGEKVFLECVQDMDHENMFWYRQDPGLGLRLIYFSYDVKMKEKGDIPEGYSVSREKKERFSLILESASTNQTSMYLCASSLSRNGQPQHFGDGTRLSIL.

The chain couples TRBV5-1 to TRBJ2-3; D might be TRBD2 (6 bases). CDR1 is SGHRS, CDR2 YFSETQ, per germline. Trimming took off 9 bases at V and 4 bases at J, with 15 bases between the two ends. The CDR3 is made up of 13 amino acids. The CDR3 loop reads CATGGGPSDTQYF. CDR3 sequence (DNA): TGCGCCACCGGGGGAGGTCCGTCAGATACGCAGTATTTT. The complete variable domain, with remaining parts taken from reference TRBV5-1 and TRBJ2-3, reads KAGVTQTPRYLIKTRGQQVTLSCSPISGHRSVSWYQQTPGQGLQFLFEYFSETQRNKGNFPGRFSGRQFSNSRSEMNVSTLELGDSALYLCATGGGPSDTQYFGPGTRLTVL.

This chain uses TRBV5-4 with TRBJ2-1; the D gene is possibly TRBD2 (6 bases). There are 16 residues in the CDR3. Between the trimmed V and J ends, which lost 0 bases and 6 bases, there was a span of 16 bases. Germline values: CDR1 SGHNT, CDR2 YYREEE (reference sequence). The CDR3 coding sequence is TGTGCCAGCAGCTTGGTAGGTGGAGGGCAGGTCAATGAGCAGTTCTTC. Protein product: CASSLVGGGQVNEQFF.

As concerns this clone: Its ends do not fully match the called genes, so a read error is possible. CDR3 in amino acids: CASSPFRGF. DNA of the CDR3: TGTGCCAGCAGCCCGTTTAGGGGGTTC. The chain links TRBV7-8 to TRBJ1-2, with D maybe TRBD1 (6 bases). This CDR3 contains 9 residues. Germline V CDR1 and CDR2: SGHVS, FQNEAQ. Based on the CDR3 plus reference TRBV7-8 and TRBJ1-2, the full variable domain is GAGVSQSPRYKVAKRGQDVALRCDPISGHVSLFWYQQALGQGPEFLTYFQNEAQLDKSGLPSDRFFAERPEGSVSTLKIQRTQQEDSAVYLCASSPFRGFGSGTRLTVV.

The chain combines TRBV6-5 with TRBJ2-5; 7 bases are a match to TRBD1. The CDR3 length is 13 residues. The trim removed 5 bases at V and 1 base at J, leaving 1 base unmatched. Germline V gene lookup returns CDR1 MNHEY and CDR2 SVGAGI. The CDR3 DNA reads TGTGCCAGCAGTAGGGACAGCCAAGAGACCCAGTACTTC. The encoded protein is CASSRDSQETQYF.

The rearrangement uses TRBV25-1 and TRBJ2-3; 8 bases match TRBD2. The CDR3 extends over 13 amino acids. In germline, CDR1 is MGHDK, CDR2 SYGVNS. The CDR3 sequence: CASIGRAADTQYF. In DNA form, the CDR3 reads TGTGCATCCATCGGGAGGGCGGCAGATACGCAGTATTTT.

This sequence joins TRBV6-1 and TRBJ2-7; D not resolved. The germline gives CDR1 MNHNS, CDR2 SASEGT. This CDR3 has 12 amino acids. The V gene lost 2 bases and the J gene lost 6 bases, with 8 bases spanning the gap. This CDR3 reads CASSESRSEQYV. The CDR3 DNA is TGTGCCAGCAGTGAATCGAGGAGCGAGCAGTACGTC.

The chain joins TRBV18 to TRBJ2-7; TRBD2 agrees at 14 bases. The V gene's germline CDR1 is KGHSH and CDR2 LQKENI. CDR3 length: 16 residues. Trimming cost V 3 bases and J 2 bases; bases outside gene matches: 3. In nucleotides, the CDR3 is TGTGCCAGCTCACCCCCGGGACTAGCGGGAGCCTACGAGCAGTACTTC. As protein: CASSPPGLAGAYEQYF.

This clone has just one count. Here the CDR3 DNA reads TGTGCCAGCAGCTCGATTTGGCCGGGGGCAGATACGCAGTATTTT. This translates into CASSSIWPGADTQYF. The rearrangement uses TRBV11-2 and TRBJ2-3, with D perhaps matching TRBD2 (6 bases). Germline assignment: CDR1 SGHAT and CDR2 FQNNGV. V was trimmed by 4 bases and J by 4 bases, leaving 15 bases between them. This CDR3 is built from 15 residues.

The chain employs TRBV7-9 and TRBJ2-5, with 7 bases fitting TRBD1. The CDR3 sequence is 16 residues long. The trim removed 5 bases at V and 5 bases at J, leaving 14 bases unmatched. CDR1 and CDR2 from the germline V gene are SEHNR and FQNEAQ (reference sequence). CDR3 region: CASSPVTGPRGETQYF. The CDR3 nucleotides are TGTGCCAGCAGCCCCGTGACAGGGCCCAGAGGGGAGACCCAGTACTTC.

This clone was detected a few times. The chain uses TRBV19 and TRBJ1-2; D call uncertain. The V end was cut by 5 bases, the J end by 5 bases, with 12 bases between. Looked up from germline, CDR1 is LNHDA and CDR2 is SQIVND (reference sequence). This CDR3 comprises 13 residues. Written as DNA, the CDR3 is TGTGCCAGTAGTGGAGGGCCAGGATATGGCTACACCTTC. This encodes CASSGGPGYGYTF.

Here the CDR3 DNA reads TGTGCCAGCAGACCCGGGACAGTCATGAACACTGAAGCTTTCTTT. This translates into CASRPGTVMNTEAFF. This chain uses TRBV25-1 with TRBJ1-1; 7 bases fit TRBD1. This CDR3 has 15 residues. Trimming removed 6 bases from V and 0 bases from J; junction bases left unmatched: 7. Germline CDR1 reads MGHDK; CDR2 reads SYGVNS.

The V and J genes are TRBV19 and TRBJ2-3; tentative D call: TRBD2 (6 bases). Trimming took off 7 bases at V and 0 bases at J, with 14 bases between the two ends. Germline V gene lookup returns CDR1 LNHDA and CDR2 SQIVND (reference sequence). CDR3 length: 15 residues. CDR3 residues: CASMGRGTSTDTQYF. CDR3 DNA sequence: TGTGCCAGTATGGGCCGGGGGACTAGCACAGATACGCAGTATTTT.

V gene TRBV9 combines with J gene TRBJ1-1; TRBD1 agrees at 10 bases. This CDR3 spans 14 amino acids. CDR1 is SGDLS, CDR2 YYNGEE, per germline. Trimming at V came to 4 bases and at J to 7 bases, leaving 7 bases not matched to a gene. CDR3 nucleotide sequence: TGTGCCAGCAGCACCAAGGACAGGGGGAGTGAAGCTTTCTTT. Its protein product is CASSTKDRGSEAFF.

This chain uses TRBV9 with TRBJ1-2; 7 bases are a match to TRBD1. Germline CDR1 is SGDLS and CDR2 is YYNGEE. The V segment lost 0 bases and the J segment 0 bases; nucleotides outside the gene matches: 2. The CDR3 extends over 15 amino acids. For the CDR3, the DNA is TGTGCCAGCAGCGTAGGGACAGGCCCTAACTATGGCTACACCTTC. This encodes CASSVGTGPNYGYTF.